This is a list of T cell receptor beta chains from one sample in a study of OX40 agonist ivuxolimab in advanced cancers. Some clones are missing from TCRdb's copy, which holds only in-frame ones; the method was immunoSEQ multiplex PCR. Of about 81,000 clones in the sample, roughly four fifths are singletons; the top ten hold 6% to 8%. This material consisted of CD4+ or CD8+ T cells sorted from blood, taken in a trial of the OX40 agonist ivuxolimab. Source of these receptors: an adult with an advanced solid tumor such as melanoma, head and neck, liver or kidney cancer. The CDR3 runs from the conserved cysteine through the conserved F or W. D genes are given only for firm matches. Part of the rows lack a size; the others show once, few, many or a class for expanded clones.

V gene,clone size,D gene,J gene,CDR3 DNA,CDR3 protein
TRBV25-1,.,.,TRBJ2-2,TGTGCCAGCAGTGAATCAGGCAGGGGAAACACCGGGGAGCTGTTTTTT,CASSESGRGNTGELFF
TRBV5-1,.,.,TRBJ1-1,TGCGCCAGCCGGGATTTGAGCGTCACTGAAGCTTTCTTT,CASRDLSVTEAFF
TRBV29-1,.,.,TRBJ1-1,TGCAGCGTTGAGCTAAGGGCTGAAGCTTTCTTT,CSVELRAEAFF
TRBV30,once,.,TRBJ2-1,TGTGCCTGGGGGGGCCTTAAGCGGACCGCCTACAATGAGCAGTTCTTC,CAWGGLKRTAYNEQFF
TRBV5-6,.,.,TRBJ1-4,TGTGCCAGCAGCTTACCGACGGAGGACCTATCAACTAATGAAAAACTGTTTTTT,CASSLPTEDLSTNEKLFF
TRBV28,.,.,TRBJ2-7,TGTGCCAGCATGGGGCGACCGAGCTCCTACGAGCAGTACTTC,CASMGRPSSYEQYF
TRBV27,.,.,TRBJ2-1,TGTGCCAGCAGTTCGACAGAATCAAATTACAATGAGCAGTTCTTC,CASSSTESNYNEQFF
TRBV7-9,.,.,TRBJ2-5,TGTGCCAGCAGCCCCCCCGGACCCACGGAGACCCAGTACTTC,CASSPPGPTETQYF
TRBV5-4,.,.,TRBJ1-2,TGTGCCAGCAGCGTGGGACGCTCAATCGAGGGTGGCTACACCTTC,CASSVGRSIEGGYTF
TRBV15,.,.,TRBJ1-2,TGTGCCACCAGCAGAGATCCGGGAAACTATGGCTACACCTTC,CATSRDPGNYGYTF
TRBV7-2,.,.,TRBJ1-2,TGTGCCAGCAGCTTAGCAGGGGCCAATAACTATGGCTACACCTTC,CASSLAGANNYGYTF
TRBV28,few,TRBD1,TRBJ2-1,TGTGCCAGCAGTTCGACAGGGGATGGCAACAATGAGCAGTTCTTC,CASSSTGDGNNEQFF
TRBV20-1,.,.,TRBJ2-7,TGCAGTGCTAGAGGAGGTTACGAGCAGTACTTC,CSARGGYEQYF
TRBV7-8,.,TRBD1,TRBJ2-3,TGTGCCAGCAGCAGATTACCGGGACAGGGGAGCGCAGATACGCAGTATTTT,CASSRLPGQGSADTQYF
TRBV11-2,.,.,TRBJ1-1,TGTGCCAGCATTCTTTCTGTGGATTGGTCTGAAGCTTTCTTT,CASILSVDWSEAFF
TRBV7-9,few,.,TRBJ1-5,TGTGCCAGCAGCTGGGACTCCTGGGGAGTGGGCAATCAGCCCCAGCATTTT,CASSWDSWGVGNQPQHF
TRBV7-2,.,.,TRBJ2-7,TGTGCCAGCAGCTTAGGGCCCGGGGGCGTCGTCTCCTACGAGCAGTACTTC,CASSLGPGGVVSYEQYF
TRBV13,.,.,TRBJ2-7,TGTGCCAGCAGCCCCCTAGGGGCGAACGAGCAGTACTTC,CASSPLGANEQYF
TRBV6-4,.,TRBD1,TRBJ1-1,TGTGCCAGCAGCGCGGACAGGGGCACTGAAGCTTTCTTT,CASSADRGTEAFF
TRBV30,once,.,TRBJ2-3,TGTGCCTGGAGTCCCTTTTGGGAGAGAGACACAGATACGCAGTATTTT,CAWSPFWERDTDTQYF
TRBV28,few,.,TRBJ1-4,TGTGCCAGCAGCTTACAGGGAAATAATGAAAAACTGTTTTTT,CASSLQGNNEKLFF
TRBV28,.,.,TRBJ1-3,TGTGCCAGCCTACCCGGAGATAGGCTTTTTGGTGGAAACACCATATATTTT,CASLPGDRLFGGNTIYF
TRBV7-9,.,TRBD1,TRBJ2-3,TGTGCCAGCAGCCCTGGACAGGGGGGGGTAAATACGCAGTATTTT,CASSPGQGGVNTQYF
TRBV28,.,.,TRBJ2-1,TGTGCCAGCAGCCTACCGGGACTGGATGAGCAGTTCTTC,CASSLPGLDEQFF
TRBV7-3,.,.,TRBJ2-5,TGTGCCAGCAGCTTAGCAGGAACCGAGACCCAGTACTTC,CASSLAGTETQYF
TRBV9,.,.,TRBJ2-3,TGTGCCAGCAGCGTACATGTGGGCCTAAACACAGATACGCAGTATTTT,CASSVHVGLNTDTQYF
TRBV15,.,.,TRBJ1-4,TGTGCCACCAGCAGCTCGGTTTCCCTTAATGAAAAACTGTTTTTT,CATSSSVSLNEKLFF
TRBV14,once,.,TRBJ2-1,TGTGCCAGCAGCCACCCTCCCGGGCCCACCGGGGATGAGCAGTTCTTC,CASSHPPGPTGDEQFF
TRBV18,.,TRBD1,TRBJ1-4,TGTGCCAGCTCACCACCGGAGGGGGCTTGGGAAAAACTGTTTTTT,CASSPPEGAWEKLFF
TRBV27,.,TRBD2,TRBJ2-1,TGTGCCAGCAGTTTATTCACAGCGGGAGTCGGGTACAATGAGCAGTTCTTC,CASSLFTAGVGYNEQFF
TRBV6-1,.,.,TRBJ1-1,TGTGCCAGCATGATGACCGGGGTTGAAGCTTTCTTT,CASMMTGVEAFF
TRBV7-9,.,.,TRBJ2-3,TGTGCCAGCAGCCCTACCGGAGACCATACGCAGTATTTT,CASSPTGDHTQYF
TRBV2,.,TRBD1,TRBJ1-2,TGTGCCAGCAGTGAGGACAGGGGTGGCTACACCTTC,CASSEDRGGYTF
TRBV7-9,.,TRBD1,TRBJ1-5,TGTGCCAGCAGCTTAGCTACAGGGGGCGCGGATCAGCCCCAGCATTTT,CASSLATGGADQPQHF
TRBV28,.,.,TRBJ2-7,TGTGCCAGCAGTCTGAAGTACGAGCAGTACTTC,CASSLKYEQYF
TRBV7-8,.,.,TRBJ2-3,TGTGCCAGCAGGCTAGATCCGGATACGCAGTATTTT,CASRLDPDTQYF
TRBV7-9,.,.,TRBJ2-6,TGTGCCAGCAGCCCCAGACATGGTAGCTCTGGGGCCAACGTCCTGACTTTC,CASSPRHGSSGANVLTF
TRBV5-1,.,.,TRBJ2-1,TGCGCCAGCAGCTTGGAGGCGGGATTGCACAATGAGCAGTTCTTC,CASSLEAGLHNEQFF
TRBV5-1,.,.,TRBJ2-7,TGCGCCAGCAGCGAAGGCGTTCTCTCCTACGAGCAGTACTTC,CASSEGVLSYEQYF
TRBV4-3,.,TRBD2,TRBJ2-7,TGCGCCAGCAGCCTTGGGCGGGAGGCATACTACGAGCAGTACTTC,CASSLGREAYYEQYF
TRBV18,.,.,TRBJ1-2,TGTGCCAGCTCACCAGCGGACGGAACCAACTATGGCTACACCTTC,CASSPADGTNYGYTF
TRBV7-9,.,.,TRBJ2-1,TGTGCCAGCAGCTTATTGCAGGGTGATGAGCAGTTCTTC,CASSLLQGDEQFF
TRBV29-1,.,.,TRBJ1-2,TGCAGCGTGGTAAAAACAGAGTATGGCTACACCTTC,CSVVKTEYGYTF
TRBV5-1,.,TRBD1,TRBJ2-7,TGCGCCAGCAGCCCCGGGACAGAATACGAGCAGTACTTC,CASSPGTEYEQYF
TRBV28,.,.,TRBJ2-5,TGTGCCAGCAGTTTCTCTTCCGGTTGGGTCCCGGGGACCCAGTACTTC,CASSFSSGWVPGTQYF
TRBV28,.,.,TRBJ2-1,TGTGCCAGCAGGGGACAATCGGGGGCGTTCTTC,CASRGQSGAFF
TRBV7-2,.,TRBD1,TRBJ2-4,TGTGCCAGCAGCCTTCTCTTGACAGGGGACATTCAGTACTTC,CASSLLLTGDIQYF
TRBV7-6,.,.,TRBJ2-1,TGTGCCAGCAGCTTAAGTACTATGAGTGAGCAGTTCTTC,CASSLSTMSEQFF
TRBV19,.,.,TRBJ1-5,TGTGCCAGTATGCTAGGGGGTGCCGGCAATCAGCCCCAGCATTTT,CASMLGGAGNQPQHF
TRBV6-1,.,.,TRBJ1-3,TGTGCCAGCAGGGCTCGAAGTGGGGCTGGAAACACCATATATTTT,CASRARSGAGNTIYF
TRBV7-2,.,.,TRBJ1-5,TGTGCCAGCAGCCTACAGTCAGGAGACAATCAGCCCCAGCATTTT,CASSLQSGDNQPQHF
TRBV19,.,.,TRBJ2-3,TGTGCCAGTAGTATAGGCACAGAGGGGGACACAGATACGCAGTATTTT,CASSIGTEGDTDTQYF
TRBV9,.,TRBD1,TRBJ1-1,TGTGCCAGCAGCACCACAGGGGGCGAAGCTTTCTTT,CASSTTGGEAFF
TRBV18,.,.,TRBJ2-5,TGTGCCAGCTCACCACTCGACAGTGAGACCCAGTACTTC,CASSPLDSETQYF